This record covers a single T cell receptor (beta chain). As for treatment: 15 to 20 received Ad26.COV2.S at low or high dose, single or two shots; roughly 5 received placebo; per-sample allocation not given. Repertoires come from day 63 after the first vaccine or placebo injection. The protocol was immunoSEQ multiplex PCR, while the TCRdb copy is restricted to in-frame clones and leaves out a portion. The table records 400,000 to 500,000 clones, roughly 90% of them present only once. These data belong to a study of Ad26.COV2.S vaccination and SARS-CoV-2 variants. CDR3 length equals 15 residues. Germline V gives CDR1 SGHTA, CDR2 FQGNSA. V dropped 4 bases and J dropped 1 base, with 13 bases sitting between them.

The chain uses TRBV7-2 and TRBJ2-5, with TRBD1 as a possible D gene (6 bases). Material: peripheral blood, obtained in a trial of Ad26.COV2.S vaccine versus placebo. This TCR was recovered from a person between 18 and 65 years old who received the Ad26.COV2.S COVID-19 vaccine or a placebo. The CDR3 sequence is CASSYPQGPQETQYF. The CDR3 nucleotides are TGTGCCAGCAGCTACCCACAGGGCCCCCAAGAGACCCAGTACTTC. The full variable domain, its missing parts supplied by reference TRBV7-2 and TRBJ2-5, is GAGVSQSPSNKVTEKGKDVELRCDPISGHTALYWYRQSLGQGLEFLIYFQGNSAPDKSGLPSDRFSAERTGGSVSTLTIQRTQQEDSAVYLCASSYPQGPQETQYFGPGTRLLVL.